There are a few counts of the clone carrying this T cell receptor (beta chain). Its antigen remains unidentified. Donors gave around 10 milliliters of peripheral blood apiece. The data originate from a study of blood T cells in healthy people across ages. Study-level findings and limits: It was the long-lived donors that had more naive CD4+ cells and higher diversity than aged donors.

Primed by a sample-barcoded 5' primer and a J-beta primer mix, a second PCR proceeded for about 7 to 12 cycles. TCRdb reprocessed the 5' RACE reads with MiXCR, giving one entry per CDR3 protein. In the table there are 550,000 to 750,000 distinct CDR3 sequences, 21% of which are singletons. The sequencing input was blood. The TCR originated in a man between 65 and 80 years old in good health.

This CDR3 reads CASSLKREERANTGELFF. Written as DNA, the CDR3 is TGCGCCAGCAGCTTGAAGCGGGAGGAGAGGGCGAACACCGGGGAGCTGTTTTTT. This sequence joins TRBV5-1 and TRBJ2-2, with TRBD2 matching over 9 bases. In germline, CDR1 is SGHRS, CDR2 YFSETQ. CDR3 length: 18 amino acids. The V gene end was trimmed by 1 base and the J gene end by 0 bases; junction bases not matched to a gene: 7.